A selection of T cell receptor beta chains follows, all from one sample in a study of T cells in localized non-small cell lung cancer. Here immunoSEQ multiplex PCR was the method, and the copy in TCRdb shows in-frame clones only, minus some. The sample contains roughly 30,000 clones, around 90% of which appear only once. The sample was peripheral blood, taken before any cancer treatment. These receptors all stem from a female donor aged 60 or older with stage I lung adenocarcinoma. CDR3s include the opening cysteine and the closing phenylalanine or tryptophan. Fields, in order: J gene, D gene, clone size, V gene, CDR3 DNA, CDR3 protein. The D gene is left open where the match is weak. Only some rows state a clone size, as once, few, many or a class for expanded clones.

J: TRBJ2-1; D: .; size: .; V: TRBV6-8; DNA: TGTGCCAGCAGTAACTACAATGAGCAGTTCTTC; CDR3: CASSNYNEQFF
J: TRBJ1-1; D: TRBD1; size: .; V: TRBV2; DNA: TGTGCCAGCAGGAGGGACAGGGGTGAAGCTTTCTTT; CDR3: CASRRDRGEAFF
J: TRBJ1-1; D: .; size: .; V: TRBV6-5; DNA: TGTGCCAGCAGTTTGTCCCCTGCGGACACTGAAGCTTTCTTT; CDR3: CASSLSPADTEAFF
J: TRBJ1-2; D: .; size: .; V: TRBV7-2; DNA: TGTGCCAGCAGCTTGATGGGGGCGCCTGGCTACACCTTC; CDR3: CASSLMGAPGYTF
J: TRBJ2-3; D: .; size: .; V: TRBV7-8; DNA: TGTGCCAGCAGCTTTGGCCAGGCAGATACGCAGTATTTT; CDR3: CASSFGQADTQYF
J: TRBJ2-1; D: TRBD2; size: .; V: TRBV5-1; DNA: TGCGCCAGCAGCTCCACTAGCGGGAGTGGAAATGAGCAGTTCTTC; CDR3: CASSSTSGSGNEQFF
J: TRBJ2-1; D: .; size: .; V: TRBV6-4; DNA: TGTGCCAGCAGTGACTCGATTCAGGGGCGGCCTCAGTTCTTC; CDR3: CASSDSIQGRPQFF
J: TRBJ2-7; D: TRBD1; size: .; V: TRBV14; DNA: TGTGCCAGCAGCCAAGGATTCGGACAGGGGGCAGGCGAGCAGTACTTC; CDR3: CASSQGFGQGAGEQYF
J: TRBJ1-1; D: .; size: .; V: TRBV5-1; DNA: TGCGCCAGCAGCTTGGTGGGGTCCGGTGGCACTGAAGCTTTCTTT; CDR3: CASSLVGSGGTEAFF
J: TRBJ2-5; D: .; size: once; V: TRBV7-2; DNA: TGTGCCAGCAGCTGGAGCGGAGGTCAGGTCGAGACCCAGTACTTC; CDR3: CASSWSGGQVETQYF
J: TRBJ2-2; D: .; size: .; V: TRBV5-5; DNA: TGTGCCAGCAGCTTGGCGGGGGATCGGAACACCGGGGAGCTGTTTTTT; CDR3: CASSLAGDRNTGELFF
J: TRBJ1-1; D: .; size: once; V: TRBV10-3; DNA: TGTGCCATCAGTGCCCAGGGAGGCGCTGAAGCTTTCTTT; CDR3: CAISAQGGAEAFF
J: TRBJ1-1; D: .; size: .; V: TRBV9; DNA: TGTGCCAGCAGCCCCCCCTTAGGACAGACGAACACTGAAGCTTTCTTT; CDR3: CASSPPLGQTNTEAFF
J: TRBJ2-7; D: TRBD2; size: .; V: TRBV7-9; DNA: TGTGCCAGCAGCTTAGTACTAGCGGGAGTAGACGAGCAGTACTTC; CDR3: CASSLVLAGVDEQYF
J: TRBJ2-1; D: .; size: .; V: TRBV7-6; DNA: TGTGCCAGCAGCTTAGGATCCGGGCTACCCTACAATGAGCAGTTCTTC; CDR3: CASSLGSGLPYNEQFF
J: TRBJ2-5; D: .; size: .; V: TRBV19; DNA: TGTGCCAGTAGTATGGGCGGGACTCTTCTACGTTGGGAGACCCAGTACTTC; CDR3: CASSMGGTLLRWETQYF
J: TRBJ1-2; D: .; size: .; V: TRBV28; DNA: TGTGCCAGCAGTTCAGCCGGGACAAGCGGGGGAGATAGCTATGGCTACACCTTC; CDR3: CASSSAGTSGGDSYGYTF
J: TRBJ2-1; D: .; size: once; V: TRBV7-6; DNA: TGTGCCAGCAGCACTAATTCGGGCCCCATTTGGGGCAATGAGCAGTTCTTC; CDR3: CASSTNSGPIWGNEQFF
J: TRBJ2-5; D: TRBD2; size: .; V: TRBV10-3; DNA: TGTGCCATCAGGCCGGGACTAGCGGGAGAGACCCAGTACTTC; CDR3: CAIRPGLAGETQYF
J: TRBJ2-4; D: .; size: .; V: TRBV9; DNA: TGTGCCAGCAGCGAAACCAAAGGGGACGACATTCAGTACTTC; CDR3: CASSETKGDDIQYF
J: TRBJ1-5; D: .; size: .; V: TRBV10-1; DNA: TGCGCCAGCCGGGGGGGAGGGCAGCCCCAGCATTTT; CDR3: CASRGGGQPQHF
J: TRBJ1-1; D: .; size: .; V: TRBV18; DNA: TGTGCCAGCTCACGACATACGCCGGGAACGAACACTGAAGCTTTCTTT; CDR3: CASSRHTPGTNTEAFF
J: TRBJ2-1; D: TRBD2; size: .; V: TRBV2; DNA: TGTGCCAGCTGCGACCGGACTAGTCTGAATGAGCAGTTCTTC; CDR3: CASCDRTSLNEQFF
J: TRBJ2-7; D: TRBD2; size: .; V: TRBV5-5; DNA: TGTGCCAGCAGCCAGGGGGCTAGCGGGAGTCTACTCTCCTACGAGCAGTACTTC; CDR3: CASSQGASGSLLSYEQYF
J: TRBJ1-1; D: .; size: .; V: TRBV7-4; DNA: TGTGCCAGCAGCTTAGGGCAGCTGAACACTGAAGCTTTCTTT; CDR3: CASSLGQLNTEAFF
J: TRBJ2-7; D: .; size: once; V: TRBV6-5; DNA: TGTGCCAGCAGTTATTTGTACGAGCAGTACTTC; CDR3: CASSYLYEQYF
J: TRBJ1-2; D: .; size: .; V: TRBV7-2; DNA: TGTGCCAGCAGCTTAGTCACGGAGAACTATGGCTACACCTTC; CDR3: CASSLVTENYGYTF
J: TRBJ1-1; D: .; size: .; V: TRBV2; DNA: TGTGCCAGCAGTGAAGGACTGAACACTGAAGCTTTCTTT; CDR3: CASSEGLNTEAFF
J: TRBJ1-5; D: .; size: .; V: TRBV12-2; DNA: TGTGCAAGTCGCTCCAGGTGGGGGTCGGGTCAGCCCCAGCATTTT; CDR3: CASRSRWGSGQPQHF
J: TRBJ1-5; D: .; size: .; V: TRBV30; DNA: TGTGCCTGGAGTGCCGGCAATCAGCCCCAGCATTTT; CDR3: CAWSAGNQPQHF
J: TRBJ2-1; D: .; size: .; V: TRBV4-3; DNA: TGCGCCAGCAGCCAAGTTCCCCAAGGACTAAGCTCCTACAATGAGCAGTTCTTC; CDR3: CASSQVPQGLSSYNEQFF
J: TRBJ2-1; D: TRBD2; size: once; V: TRBV9; DNA: TGTGCCAGCAGCGGGCTAGCGGGAGGTCTGGGATTCAATGAGCAGTTCTTC; CDR3: CASSGLAGGLGFNEQFF
J: TRBJ2-1; D: TRBD2; size: .; V: TRBV9; DNA: TGTGCCAGCAGCGTTAGCGGGAGAGACAATGAGCAGTTCTTC; CDR3: CASSVSGRDNEQFF
J: TRBJ2-7; D: TRBD1; size: large; V: TRBV5-4; DNA: TGTGCCAGCAGCTTTCGGACAGGGGGGTCCTACGAGCAGTACTTC; CDR3: CASSFRTGGSYEQYF
J: TRBJ1-1; D: .; size: .; V: TRBV5-1; DNA: TGCGCCAGCAGCTTGGTCAGGGGATACACTGAAGCTTTCTTT; CDR3: CASSLVRGYTEAFF
J: TRBJ2-1; D: .; size: once; V: TRBV29-1; DNA: TGCAGCGTCCTACAGCGTACTCGCTCCTACAATGAGCAGTTCTTC; CDR3: CSVLQRTRSYNEQFF
J: TRBJ2-3; D: TRBD2; size: .; V: TRBV18; DNA: TGTGCCAGCTCACCCCTGCTAGCGGGAGTCAGTACAGATACGCAGTATTTT; CDR3: CASSPLLAGVSTDTQYF
J: TRBJ1-2; D: .; size: .; V: TRBV30; DNA: TGTGCCTGGAGTTTGCCATACTATAGCTACACCTTC; CDR3: CAWSLPYYSYTF
J: TRBJ2-6; D: TRBD1; size: .; V: TRBV27; DNA: TGTGCCAGCATTTCCCGGACAGGGTCCCTCTCTGGGGCCAACGTCCTGACTTTC; CDR3: CASISRTGSLSGANVLTF
J: TRBJ2-1; D: TRBD2; size: .; V: TRBV29-1; DNA: TGCAGCGTTGAATACAGCGGGAGGGCCGGGAATGAGCAGTTCTTC; CDR3: CSVEYSGRAGNEQFF
J: TRBJ2-6; D: .; size: .; V: TRBV7-2; DNA: TGTGCCAGCAGTTTTGACAGGGGGGCCAACGTCCTGACTTTC; CDR3: CASSFDRGANVLTF
J: TRBJ2-1; D: .; size: .; V: TRBV28; DNA: TGTGCCAGCAGGAAGACACGGTATGAGCAGTTCTTC; CDR3: CASRKTRYEQFF
J: TRBJ1-1; D: TRBD1; size: .; V: TRBV14; DNA: TGTGCCAGCAGCGCTAGGACAGGGGGCCGGACTGAAGCTTTCTTT; CDR3: CASSARTGGRTEAFF
J: TRBJ2-1; D: .; size: .; V: TRBV18; DNA: TGTGCCAGCTCACCGGAGTCCGGGTTGCATGAGCAGTTCTTC; CDR3: CASSPESGLHEQFF
J: TRBJ2-5; D: .; size: .; V: TRBV28; DNA: TGTGCCAGCAGTTCGGGACAACAAGAGACCCAGTACTTC; CDR3: CASSSGQQETQYF
J: TRBJ2-2; D: .; size: .; V: TRBV9; DNA: TGTGCCAGCAGGCGACCGGGAGATAGTACCGGGGAGCTGTTTTTT; CDR3: CASRRPGDSTGELFF
J: TRBJ1-2; D: .; size: .; V: TRBV6-6; DNA: TGTGCCAGCAGTTACGGGGGATATGGCTACACCTTC; CDR3: CASSYGGYGYTF
J: TRBJ2-3; D: .; size: few; V: TRBV10-3; DNA: TGTGCCACCCTTCGGGGGCGGGTCGGCACAGATACGCAGTATTTT; CDR3: CATLRGRVGTDTQYF
J: TRBJ2-6; D: TRBD2; size: .; V: TRBV28; DNA: TGTGCCAGCAGCCAGGCGGGGGATGGGGCCAACGTCCTGACTTTC; CDR3: CASSQAGDGANVLTF
J: TRBJ1-4; D: TRBD1; size: .; V: TRBV5-1; DNA: TGCGCCAGCAGTTCTACAGGGGGCAGCAATGAAAAACTGTTTTTT; CDR3: CASSSTGGSNEKLFF
J: TRBJ2-3; D: TRBD2; size: .; V: TRBV18; DNA: TGTGCCAGCTCACCGGGACTAGCAACAGATACGCAGTATTTT; CDR3: CASSPGLATDTQYF
J: TRBJ1-2; D: TRBD1; size: .; V: TRBV5-4; DNA: TGTGCCAGCAGCTTGGAGGGGTGGACAGGGGGGAGAGAGAATGGCTACACCTTC; CDR3: CASSLEGWTGGRENGYTF
J: TRBJ2-1; D: TRBD1; size: .; V: TRBV14; DNA: TGTGCCAGCAGCCAAGATTGGACAGGACCCTCCCTCTACAATGAGCAGTTCTTC; CDR3: CASSQDWTGPSLYNEQFF
J: TRBJ1-5; D: TRBD1; size: .; V: TRBV28; DNA: TGTGCCAGCAGTTCATTCACAGGGGGCAATCAGCCCCAGCATTTT; CDR3: CASSSFTGGNQPQHF
J: TRBJ2-7; D: .; size: .; V: TRBV11-1; DNA: TGTGCCAGCAGCTTAAGATCTCGGCCCGAGCAGTACTTC; CDR3: CASSLRSRPEQYF
J: TRBJ2-1; D: TRBD2; size: .; V: TRBV9; DNA: TGTGCCAGCAGGCCGACTAGCGGCCCCTCTGGTGAGCAGTTCTTC; CDR3: CASRPTSGPSGEQFF
J: TRBJ2-7; D: .; size: .; V: TRBV5-5; DNA: TGTGCCAGCAGTTTTTCGGCCAACGACGGCTACGAGCAGTACTTC; CDR3: CASSFSANDGYEQYF
J: TRBJ1-4; D: .; size: .; V: TRBV6-1; DNA: TGTGCCAGCAGCGAGGGGGGGTCGGAAAAACTGTTTTTT; CDR3: CASSEGGSEKLFF
J: TRBJ1-3; D: TRBD1; size: .; V: TRBV6-1; DNA: TGTGCCAGCAGTGCGCCGGGACAGGGCTCTGGAAACACCATATATTTT; CDR3: CASSAPGQGSGNTIYF
J: TRBJ2-6; D: .; size: once; V: TRBV5-6; DNA: TGTGCCAGCACGCCGACCGGGCTCTCTGGGGCCAACGTCCTGACTTTC; CDR3: CASTPTGLSGANVLTF